These 16 T cell receptor beta chains were all obtained from the same sample, sequenced in a study of T cells in Graves' hyperthyroidism and ophthalmopathy. It was RNA transcripts that yielded the amplified TCR beta CDR3 regions. In the first-round RT-PCR of the TCR CDR3, the HTBI primer set was used. TCRdb called the multiplex PCR reads again in MiXCR, with one record for every CDR3 protein. Of 350,000 to 400,000 distinct CDR3 sequences listed, 19% are singletons. The material sequenced was blood. The receptors shown here come from a woman between 18 and 30 years old with Graves' hyperthyroidism.

The gene calls are TRBV27 and TRBJ1-1, with D tentatively TRBD1 (5 bases). The germline gives CDR1 MNHEY, CDR2 SMNVEV (reference sequence). The CDR3 length is 15 residues. Trimming stripped 6 bases from V and 2 bases from J, with 16 bases between. CDR3: CASSPRVLGNTEAFF. The CDR3 DNA reads as TGTGCCAGCAGCCCCAGGGTTTTGGGTAACACTGAAGCTTTCTTT.

Notes on this clonotype: The junction and the germline gene differ at one end; a read error may be behind it. CDR3 residues: CASSYGLAGPQDF. The CDR3 bases are TGTGCCAGCAGTTACGGACTAGCGGGGCCTCAGGATTTT. V is TRBV6-5 and J is TRBJ2-3; 12 positions match TRBD2. The CDR3 has 13 amino acids. Germline V CDR1 and CDR2: MNHEY, SVGAGI.

This clonotype appeared many times. V usage is TRBV7-2 and J usage is TRBJ2-5, with 8 bases identical to TRBD1. The V and J ends lost 5 bases and 6 bases, in that order; junction bases with no gene match: 8. Germline V gene lookup returns CDR1 SGHTA and CDR2 FQGNSA. This CDR3 region has 14 residues. The DNA for the CDR3 is TGTGCCAGCAGCCCGTCAGGGGGCGCTCAGACCCAGTACTTC. Translation gives CASSPSGGAQTQYF.

This clonotype was observed at least ten times. The rearrangement uses TRBV2 and TRBJ2-5; the D gene is possibly TRBD2 (7 bases). The CDR3 has 15 residues. Per the germline V gene, CDR1 is SNHLY and CDR2 is FYNNEI. V shed 1 base and J shed 2 bases, with 11 bases lying between them. The CDR3 nucleotides are TGTGCCAGCAGTGAAGGGGGGGGCCCACAAGAGACCCAGTACTTC. As protein: CASSEGGGPQETQYF. The complete variable domain, with remaining parts taken from reference TRBV2 and TRBJ2-5, reads EPEVTQTPSHQVTQMGQEVILRCVPISNHLYFYWYRQILGQKVEFLVSFYNNEISEKSEIFDDQFSVERPDGSNFTLKIRSTKLEDSAMYFCASSEGGGPQETQYFGPGTRLLVL.

A note on this clonotype: A clone one base away is much larger, so this may be a read error. The rearrangement joins TRBV20-1 to TRBJ1-1; D gene uncertain. V was trimmed by 6 bases and J by 1 base, leaving 12 bases between them. Germline CDR1 and CDR2: DFQATT and SNEGSKA (reference sequence). The CDR3 loop spans 13 amino acids. In DNA form, the CDR3 reads TGCAGTGCCACCCCCGGCGGGAACACTGAAGCTTTCTTT. This translates into CSATPGGNTEAFF.

The sample holds many counts of this clonotype. At one of its ends the junction is not consistent with the germline gene, which may arise from a read error. The chain combines TRBV12-3 or TRBV12-4 with TRBJ2-5, with 15 bases lining up with TRBD2. The CDR3 contains 18 residues. CDR3 in DNA: TGTACCAGCAGTCACCGTTTCGGGACTAGCGGGGGGCAAGAGACCCAGTACTTC. This translates into CTSSHRFGTSGGQETQYF.

This rearrangement joins TRBV6-2 or TRBV6-3 to TRBJ1-1, with no clear D. The CDR3 contains 15 residues. Deletions cut 6 bases from V and 0 bases from J, with 14 bases between. Germline CDR1 and CDR2: MNHEY and SVGEGT. The CDR3 nucleotides read TGTGCCAGCAGCCTAACGGAGGTGGTGAACACTGAAGCTTTCTTT. Protein product: CASSLTEVVNTEAFF.

This clonotype was picked up many times. The chain employs TRBV6-5 and TRBJ2-3; possibly TRBD1 for D (6 bases). CDR1 and CDR2 from the germline V gene are MNHEY and SVGAGI. V lost 5 bases, J lost 6 bases, and 9 bases lay in between. The CDR3 consists of 12 residues. The CDR3 loop is CASSTTGDTQYF. The DNA of the CDR3 is TGTGCCAGCAGTACTACAGGGGATACGCAGTATTTT.

V usage is TRBV3-1 and J usage is TRBJ2-2; 9 bases fit TRBD1. Germline CDR1 is LGHDT and CDR2 is YNNKEL (reference sequence). J was trimmed by 8 bases and V by 4 bases; bases with no gene match: 8. The CDR3 is made up of 15 amino acids. CDR3 sequence (DNA): TGTGCCAGCAGCCGGGACAGGGCCGTAGGAGGGGAGCTGTTTTTT. Residues: CASSRDRAVGGELFF. The complete variable domain, with remaining parts taken from reference TRBV3-1 and TRBJ2-2, reads DTAVSQTPKYLVTQMGNDKSIKCEQNLGHDTMYWYKQDSKKFLKIMFSYNNKELIINETVPNRFSPKSPDKAHLNLHINSLELGDSAVYFCASSRDRAVGGELFFGEGSRLTVL.

This clonotype was found many times. This chain connects TRBV4-1 to TRBJ1-2, with 7 bases aligning to TRBD1. The CDR3 length is 17 residues. Germline CDR1 MGHRA, CDR2 YSYEKL. V lost 4 bases and J lost 1; bases outside the gene matches: 12. CDR3 sequence: CASSLLGQEINNYGYTF. CDR3 DNA sequence: TGCGCCAGCAGCCTACTTGGACAGGAGATAAATAACTATGGCTACACCTTC.

The sample holds many counts of this clonotype. The V gene is TRBV5-5, the J gene TRBJ1-3, with D uncertain. The CDR3 contains 15 residues. Trimming stripped 4 bases from V and 0 bases from J, with 11 bases between. Germline V gene lookup returns CDR1 SGHKS and CDR2 YYEKEE (reference sequence). The chain's CDR3 is CASSRSQSSGNTIYF. DNA for the CDR3: TGTGCCAGCAGCAGAAGTCAGAGCTCTGGAAACACCATATATTTT.

This clonotype was detected ten times or more. This chain uses TRBV11-2 with TRBJ2-7; possibly TRBD1 for D (7 bases). V was clipped by 8 bases and J by 3 bases, with 17 bases between them. This CDR3 has 14 residues. Per the germline V gene, CDR1 is SGHAT and CDR2 is FQNNGV. CDR3 DNA sequence: TGTGCCAGCGGGGGGACAGATTTGCGCTACGAGCAGTACTTC. Protein sequence: CASGGTDLRYEQYF.

This clonotype was seen a few times. J is TRBJ1-6 and V is TRBV18; TRBD1 agrees at 8 bases. The V segment lost 2 bases and the J segment 5 bases; nucleotides outside the gene matches: 5. This CDR3 is 16 amino acids long. The V gene's germline CDR1 is KGHSH and CDR2 LQKENI. Here the CDR3 reads CASSPIRGRNNSPLHF. The CDR3, as DNA: TGTGCCAGCTCACCAATCAGGGGGCGAAATAATTCACCCCTCCACTTT.

This clonotype was counted at least ten times. This rearrangement joins TRBV5-4 to TRBJ1-2; TRBD1 is a possible D gene (5 bases). Germline V gene sequence: CDR1 SGHNT, CDR2 YYREEE (reference sequence). The CDR3 runs to 13 residues. The V gene lost 0 bases and the J gene lost 8 bases, with 11 bases spanning the gap. The CDR3 sequence is CASSLAAGLGYTF. The CDR3 DNA is TGTGCCAGCAGCTTGGCCGCAGGGCTGGGCTACACCTTC.

This clonotype was picked up many times. This chain connects TRBV19 to TRBJ2-6, with D unresolved. V was trimmed by 7 bases and J by 0 bases, leaving 19 bases between them. The CDR3 covers 18 residues. CDR1 and CDR2 (germline): LNHDA, SQIVND (reference sequence). The chain's CDR3 is CASTPWGLDNSGANVLTF. DNA for the CDR3: TGTGCCAGTACCCCATGGGGTCTAGATAACTCTGGGGCCAACGTCCTGACTTTC.

The table lists this clonotype with many counts. This sequence joins TRBV6-1 and TRBJ1-5, with 7 bases that match TRBD1. There are 14 residues in the CDR3. Germline assignment: CDR1 MNHNS and CDR2 SASEGT. The trim removed 5 bases at V and 4 bases at J, leaving 5 bases unmatched. In nucleotides, the CDR3 is TGTGCCAGCAGTCTCGGACAGGCGAATCAGCCCCAGCATTTT. This sequence encodes CASSLGQANQPQHF.